This TCR beta chain comes out of a study of blood T cells in healthy people across ages. The second PCR ran about 6 to 11 cycles with a sample-barcoded 5' primer and J-beta primers. TCRdb itself ran the 5' RACE reads through MiXCR, one entry per CDR3 protein. The sample yields 700,000 to 950,000 distinct CDR3 sequences, more than 40% seen once. CDR1 is MNHEY and CDR2 is SVGAGI in the germline V gene. The CDR3 extends over 14 amino acids. Trimming pared 6 bases from V and 6 bases from J, leaving 14 bases between. This clonotype has just one count. The sample comprised blood. This chain links TRBV6-5 with TRBJ2-2; D unresolved. The receptor was isolated from a woman aged 60-75 years in good health. DNA for the CDR3: TGTGCCAGCAGACTGTCCTCATCTCCCGGGGAGCTGTTTTTT. It specifies CASRLSSSPGELFF.